This TCR beta chain was documented in a study of T cell repertoires in ileal Crohn's disease. Across the whole study: Thiopurines (approximately ten) or anti-TNF agents (around 17) were given postoperatively to about half. Study-level points and caveats: Clonal expansions were more frequent in active smokers than non-smokers at surgery. Every patient over 26.8% clonality showed endoscopic recurrence. Sorted CD8 T cells held more high-frequency clones than CD4.

Points on this clone: Its antigen is currently unknown.

Germline CDR1 reads SGHVS; CDR2 reads FQNEAQ. The CDR3 has 15 residues. Germline trimming cut 1 base from V and 2 bases from J; bases unmatched to any gene: 2. Only in-frame clones appear in the TCRdb table, and some are missing; sequencing was by immunoSEQ multiplex PCR. The profile shows about 15,000 clones, roughly 80% of them singletons. This sequence joins TRBV7-8 and TRBJ2-5; 9 bases are a match to TRBD2. This sequence originates from an adult with Crohn's disease. The specimen sequenced was ileal tissue. The CDR3 bases are TGTGCCAGCAGCTTAGGACTAGCGGCGCAAGAGACCCAGTACTTC. This gives the protein CASSLGLAAQETQYF.